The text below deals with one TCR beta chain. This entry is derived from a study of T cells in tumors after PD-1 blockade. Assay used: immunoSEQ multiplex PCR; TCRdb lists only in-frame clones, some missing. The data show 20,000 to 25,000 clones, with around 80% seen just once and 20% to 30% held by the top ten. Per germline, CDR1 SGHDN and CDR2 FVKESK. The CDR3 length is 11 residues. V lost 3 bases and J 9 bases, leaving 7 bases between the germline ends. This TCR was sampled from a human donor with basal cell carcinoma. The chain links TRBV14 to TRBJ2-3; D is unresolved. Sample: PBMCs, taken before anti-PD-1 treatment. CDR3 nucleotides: TGTGCCAGCAGCCATTCCGCCACGCAGTATTTT. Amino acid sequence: CASSHSATQYF. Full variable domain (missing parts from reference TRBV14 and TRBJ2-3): EAGVTQFPSHSVIEKGQTVTLRCDPISGHDNLYWYRRVMGKEIKFLLHFVKESKQDESGMPNNRFLAERTGGTYSTLKVQPAELEDSGVYFCASSHSATQYFGPGTRLTVL.